The rows below give T cell receptor beta chains drawn from one sample of a study of blood T cell repertoires in COVID-19. Sequencing used immunoSEQ multiplex PCR; TCRdb keeps in-frame clones, though not all of them. The profile shows 140,000 or so clones, roughly four fifths of them singletons. The specimen sequenced was PBMCs or T cells enriched from blood (not recorded which). The receptors here all came from a woman aged 50 to 60 with acute COVID-19. Both conserved end residues are part of each CDR3. A D gene is named only where the DNA matches it firmly. Clone sizes are given selectively: once, few, many, or a class where the clone is expanded.

v_call	clone_size	d_call	j_call	cdr3_nt	cdr3_aa
TRBV6-5	.	.	TRBJ1-4	TGTGCCAGCAGTATAAAGGAGGAAGGCGAAAAACTGTTTTTT	CASSIKEEGEKLFF
TRBV2	.	.	TRBJ2-2	TGTGCCAGCAACACTAGAGTGAACACCGGGGAGCTGTTTTTT	CASNTRVNTGELFF
TRBV5-1	few	.	TRBJ1-1	TGCGCCAGCAGCTTGGATGGGGGCGCGGGCACTGAAGCTTTCTTT	CASSLDGGAGTEAFF
TRBV3-1/TRBV3-2	.	TRBD2	TRBJ2-5	TGTGCCAGCAGCCCTGGACTAGCGGGGGGAGAGACCCAGTACTTC	CASSPGLAGGETQYF
TRBV5-1	.	.	TRBJ2-7	TGCGCCAGCAGCTCAGGGGCCAGCTCCTACGAGCAGTACTTC	CASSSGASSYEQYF
TRBV4-1	.	TRBD2	TRBJ2-2	TGCGCCAGCAGCCAAGACCCACCCCTAGCGGGAGGTAACACCGGGGAGCTGTTTTTT	CASSQDPPLAGGNTGELFF
TRBV5-6	.	TRBD1	TRBJ1-1	TGTGCCAGCAGCTGGACAGGGGACACTGAAGCTTTCTTT	CASSWTGDTEAFF
TRBV1	.	.	TRBJ1-2	TGCACCAGCAGCCAAGATGATCGCAGGGGGACTTCAAACTATGGCTACACCTTC	CTSSQDDRRGTSNYGYTF
TRBV30	.	TRBD2	TRBJ2-2	TGTGCCTGGAGCTCAACGGGGGGTCCCGGGGAGCTGTTTTTT	CAWSSTGGPGELFF
TRBV3-1/TRBV3-2	.	TRBD2	TRBJ2-3	TGTGCCAGCAGCCAAGTTTCAGCGGGAGTCACAGATACGCAGTATTTT	CASSQVSAGVTDTQYF
TRBV19	once	.	TRBJ2-2	TGTGCCAGTAGTCTCCTCAGGGGTGGGACCGGGGAGCTGTTTTTT	CASSLLRGGTGELFF
TRBV7-2	.	.	TRBJ2-7	TGTGCCAGCAGCTCCCAGGGGGGAGGCCTCTCCTACGAGCAGTACTTC	CASSSQGGGLSYEQYF
TRBV4-3	.	TRBD1	TRBJ1-1	TGCGCCAGCAGCCAGGACAGGGGAGTCACTGAAGCTTTCTTT	CASSQDRGVTEAFF
TRBV30	.	TRBD2	TRBJ2-1	TGTGCCTGGGGGGAGGGCCAGGATGAGCAGTTCTTC	CAWGEGQDEQFF